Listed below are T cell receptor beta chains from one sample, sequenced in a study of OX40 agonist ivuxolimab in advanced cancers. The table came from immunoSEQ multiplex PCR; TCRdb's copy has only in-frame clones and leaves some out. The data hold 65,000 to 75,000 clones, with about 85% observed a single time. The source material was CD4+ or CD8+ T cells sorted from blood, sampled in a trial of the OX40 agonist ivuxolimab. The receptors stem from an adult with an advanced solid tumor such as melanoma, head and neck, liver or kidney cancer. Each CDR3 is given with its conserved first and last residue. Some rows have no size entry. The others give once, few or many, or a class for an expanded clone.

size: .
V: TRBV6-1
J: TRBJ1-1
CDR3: CASSPGGRGEAFF

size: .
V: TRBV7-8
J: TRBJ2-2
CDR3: CASSLVGDTGELFF

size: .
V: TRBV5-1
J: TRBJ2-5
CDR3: CASSLGPGGDDTQYF

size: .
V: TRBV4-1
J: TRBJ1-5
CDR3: CASSQLLRGNSNQPQHF

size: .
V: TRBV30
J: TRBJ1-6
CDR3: CAWSVPRSISSYNSPLHF

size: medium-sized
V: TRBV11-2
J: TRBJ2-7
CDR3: CASSGRGAGEQYF

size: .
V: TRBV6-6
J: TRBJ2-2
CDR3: CASSYSDNTGELFF

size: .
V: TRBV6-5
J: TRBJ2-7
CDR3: CASSYSRGSHEQYF

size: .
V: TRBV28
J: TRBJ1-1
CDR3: CASSLPGNTEAFF

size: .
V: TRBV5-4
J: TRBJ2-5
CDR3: CASSLPGRETQYF

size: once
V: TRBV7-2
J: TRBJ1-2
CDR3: CASSTGGFRGRDVYYGYTF

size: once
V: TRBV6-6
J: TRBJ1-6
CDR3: CASSYFPAGSPLHF

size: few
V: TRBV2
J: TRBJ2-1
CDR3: CASTPNYEQFF

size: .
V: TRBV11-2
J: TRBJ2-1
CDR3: CASSSPPGQRLYNEQFF

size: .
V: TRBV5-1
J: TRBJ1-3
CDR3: CASSSDGSGNTIYF

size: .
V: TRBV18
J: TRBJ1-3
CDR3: CASSPYDTSSGNTIYF

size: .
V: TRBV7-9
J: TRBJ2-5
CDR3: CASSLSSGQETQYF

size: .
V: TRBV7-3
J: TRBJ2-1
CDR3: CASSSTSGSYNEQFF

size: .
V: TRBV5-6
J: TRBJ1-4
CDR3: CASSLRRDSTNEKLFF

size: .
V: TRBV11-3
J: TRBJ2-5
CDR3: CASSVGQEETQYF

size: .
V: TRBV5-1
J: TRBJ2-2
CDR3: CASSSLGLDQLFF

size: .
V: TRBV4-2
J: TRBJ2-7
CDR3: CASSRPRSQRSSYEQYF

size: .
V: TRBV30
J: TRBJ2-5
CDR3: CATRTGWETQYF

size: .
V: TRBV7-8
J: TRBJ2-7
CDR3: CASSPTLPQVPPYEQYF

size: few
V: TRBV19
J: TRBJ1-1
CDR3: CASSPGPSGANTEAFF

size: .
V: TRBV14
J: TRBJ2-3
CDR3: CASSQGGRFTDTQYF

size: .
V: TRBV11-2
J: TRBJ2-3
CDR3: CASSLVAGDTQYF

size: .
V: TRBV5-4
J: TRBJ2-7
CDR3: CASSLKLAEISYEQYF

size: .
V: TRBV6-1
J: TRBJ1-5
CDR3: CASGGRNQPQHF

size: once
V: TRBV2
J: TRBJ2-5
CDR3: CASSEAGGRETQYF

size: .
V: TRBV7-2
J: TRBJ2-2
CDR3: CASSFYGGAGELFF

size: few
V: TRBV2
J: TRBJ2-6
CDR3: CARLGGTAPGANVLTF

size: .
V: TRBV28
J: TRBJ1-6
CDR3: CASGGRLNSPLHF

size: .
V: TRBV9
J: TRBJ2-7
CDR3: CASSVAPDTTSYEQYF

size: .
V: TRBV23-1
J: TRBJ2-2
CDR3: CASTQGGTNTGELFF

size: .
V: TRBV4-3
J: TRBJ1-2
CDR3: CASSQDRYRTGPYGYTF

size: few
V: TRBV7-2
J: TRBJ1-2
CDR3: CASSQRYGYTF

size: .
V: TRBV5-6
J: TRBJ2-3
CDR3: CASSFQGNTDTQYF

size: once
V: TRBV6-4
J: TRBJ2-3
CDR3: CASSDLQQYYF

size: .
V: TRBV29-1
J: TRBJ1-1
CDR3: CSVDRGTTEAFF

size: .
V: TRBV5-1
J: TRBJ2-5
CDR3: CASSVRDRVLMSETQYF

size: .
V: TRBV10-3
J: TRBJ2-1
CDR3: CAISDRDSSYNEQFF

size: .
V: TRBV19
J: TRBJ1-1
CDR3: CASTRGKNTEAFF

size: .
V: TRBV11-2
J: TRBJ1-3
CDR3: CASSLDGSGNTIYF

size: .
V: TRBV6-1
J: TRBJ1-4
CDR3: CASSGRHRSTNEKLFF

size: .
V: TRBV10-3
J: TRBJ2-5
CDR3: CAISEPGWETQYF

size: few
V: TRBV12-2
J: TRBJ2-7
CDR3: CASRPYGQRSSEQYF

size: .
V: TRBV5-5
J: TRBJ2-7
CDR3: CASSRQGSSSYEQYF

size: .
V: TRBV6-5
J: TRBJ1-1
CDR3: CASQFLGGRGTEAFF

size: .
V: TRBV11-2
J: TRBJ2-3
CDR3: CASSLIAGPDTQYF

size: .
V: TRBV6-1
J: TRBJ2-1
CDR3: CASSDAGTSGRRWQFF

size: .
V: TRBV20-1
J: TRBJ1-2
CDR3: CSVQSNYGYTF

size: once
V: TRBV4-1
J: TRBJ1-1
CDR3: CASSQEENTEAFF